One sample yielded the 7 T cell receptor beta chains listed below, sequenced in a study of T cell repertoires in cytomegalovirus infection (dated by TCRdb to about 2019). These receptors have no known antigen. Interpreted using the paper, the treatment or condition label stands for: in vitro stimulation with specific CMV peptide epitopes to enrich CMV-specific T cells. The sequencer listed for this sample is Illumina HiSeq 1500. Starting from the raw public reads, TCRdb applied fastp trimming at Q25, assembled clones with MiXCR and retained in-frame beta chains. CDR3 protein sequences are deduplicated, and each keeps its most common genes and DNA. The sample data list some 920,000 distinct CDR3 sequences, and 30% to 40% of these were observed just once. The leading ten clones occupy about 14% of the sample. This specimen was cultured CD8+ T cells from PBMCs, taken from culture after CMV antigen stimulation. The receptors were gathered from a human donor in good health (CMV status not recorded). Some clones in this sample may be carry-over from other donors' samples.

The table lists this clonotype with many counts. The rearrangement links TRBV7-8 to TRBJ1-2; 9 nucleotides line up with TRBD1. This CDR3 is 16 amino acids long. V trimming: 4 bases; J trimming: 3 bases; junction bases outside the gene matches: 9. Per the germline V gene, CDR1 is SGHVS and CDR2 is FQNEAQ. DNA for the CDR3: TGTGCCAGCAGCTCGTACCGAGGACAGGGGTACTATGGCTACACCTTC. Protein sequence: CASSSYRGQGYYGYTF.

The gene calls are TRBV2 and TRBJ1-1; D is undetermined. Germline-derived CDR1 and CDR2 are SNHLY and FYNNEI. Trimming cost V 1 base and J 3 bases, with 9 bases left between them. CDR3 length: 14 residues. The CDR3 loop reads CASSEDFSHTEAFF. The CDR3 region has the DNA TGTGCCAGCAGTGAAGACTTCAGCCACACTGAAGCTTTCTTT.

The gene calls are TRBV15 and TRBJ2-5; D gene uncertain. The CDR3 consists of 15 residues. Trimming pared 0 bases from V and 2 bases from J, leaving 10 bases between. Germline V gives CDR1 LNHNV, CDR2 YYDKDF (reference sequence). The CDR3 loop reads CATSRDSGQQETQYF. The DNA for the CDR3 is TGTGCCACCAGCAGAGATAGTGGGCAGCAAGAGACCCAGTACTTC.

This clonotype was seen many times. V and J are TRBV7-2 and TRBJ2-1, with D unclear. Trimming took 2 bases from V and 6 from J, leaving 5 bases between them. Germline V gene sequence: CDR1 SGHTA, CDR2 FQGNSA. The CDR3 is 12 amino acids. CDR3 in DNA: TGTGCCAGCAGCTTAACTATCAATGAGCAGTTCTTC. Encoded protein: CASSLTINEQFF.

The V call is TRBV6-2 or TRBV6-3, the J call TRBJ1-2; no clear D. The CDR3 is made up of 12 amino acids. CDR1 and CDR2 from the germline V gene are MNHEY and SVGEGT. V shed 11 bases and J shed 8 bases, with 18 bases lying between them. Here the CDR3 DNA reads TGTGCCGCAGGAGACGTCCTTTCGGGCTACACCTTC. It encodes CAAGDVLSGYTF.

The CDR3 DNA follows: TGTGCCAGCTCACCACCACGGATCGAGCTCAATCAGCCCCAGCATTTT. Translation: CASSPPRIELNQPQHF. This sequence joins TRBV18 and TRBJ1-5; D is undetermined. CDR1 and CDR2 (germline): KGHSH, LQKENI. V was pared by 0 bases and J by 3 bases, with 12 bases between. CDR3 length: 16 residues.

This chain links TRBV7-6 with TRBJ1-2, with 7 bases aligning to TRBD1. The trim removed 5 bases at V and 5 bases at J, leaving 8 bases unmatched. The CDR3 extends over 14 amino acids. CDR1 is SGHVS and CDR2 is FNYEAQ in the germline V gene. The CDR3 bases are TGTGCCAGCAGCGGCGGGGACAGCTATTATGGCTACACCTTC. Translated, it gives CASSGGDSYYGYTF.